The 21 T cell receptor beta chains below come from one sample, sequenced in a study of response to subunit inactivated influenza vaccine. TCRdb ran MiXCR on the RT-PCR reads and lists one entry per CDR3 protein. Among a few hundred thousand distinct CDR3 sequences, less than 25% were seen once, and the ten largest hold around 9.6%. Specimen: PBMCs from blood, collected approximately 20 months after vaccination. The source is a man aged 50-75 years who received an inactivated influenza vaccine.

This clonotype was observed many times. The V call is TRBV9, the J call TRBJ1-1, with D possibly matching TRBD1 (5 bases). The CDR3 has 12 amino acids. From germline, CDR1 is SGDLS and CDR2 YYNGEE. Trimming shortened V by 3 bases and J by 4 bases, and 7 bases separated the two germline ends. CDR3 region: CASSGGGTEAFF. In DNA, the CDR3 is TGTGCCAGCAGCGGGGGGGGCACTGAAGCTTTCTTT. The entire variable domain, with the rest obtained from reference TRBV9 and TRBJ1-1, is as follows: DSGVTQTPKHLITATGQRVTLRCSPRSGDLSVYWYQQSLDQGLQFLIQYYNGEERAKGNILERFSAQQFPDLHSELNLSSLELGDSALYFCASSGGGTEAFFGQGTRLTVV.

In this sample, this clonotype turned up a few times. The chain links TRBV12-3 or TRBV12-4 to TRBJ2-7, with TRBD1 matching over 7 bases. CDR3 length equals 15 residues. Losses at the gene ends were 6 bases for V and 2 bases for J; bases not matched to a gene: 10. The DNA for the CDR3 is TGTGCCAGCAGCGTTGACAGGGCGAGAGCCTACGAGCAGTACTTC. This sequence encodes CASSVDRARAYEQYF.

The J gene is TRBJ2-7, the V gene TRBV28, with D perhaps matching TRBD1 (6 bases). Germline values: CDR1 MDHEN, CDR2 SYDVKM. The CDR3 consists of 14 residues. Trimming stripped 6 bases from V and 3 bases from J, with 15 bases between. The CDR3 is CASRTGYADYEQYF. As DNA, the CDR3 is TGTGCCAGCAGAACAGGGTATGCGGACTACGAGCAGTACTTC.

This clonotype was picked up a small number of times. The V call is TRBV5-1, the J call TRBJ2-1; weak D call: TRBD1 (5 bases). The CDR3 runs to 16 residues. Between the trimmed V and J ends, which lost 4 bases and 0 bases, there was a span of 14 bases. The V gene's germline CDR1 is SGHRS and CDR2 YFSETQ. The CDR3 DNA is TGCGCCAGCAGCGCAGGGAAGTACTCCTCCTACAATGAGCAGTTCTTC. Protein: CASSAGKYSSYNEQFF.

As concerns this clonotype: No conserved phenylalanine or tryptophan is present at the end of the CDR3, so a read error is the likely explanation. This chain uses TRBV20-1 with TRBJ2-7, with a possible D match to TRBD2 (6 bases). Trimming pared 3 bases from V and 1 base from J, leaving 13 bases between. Per the germline V gene, CDR1 is DFQATT and CDR2 is SNEGSKA (reference sequence). The CDR3 consists of 14 residues. The CDR3 nucleotides are TGCAGTGCTAGTCATAGCGGCCGATCCTACGAGCAGTACTAC. Translating gives CSASHSGRSYEQYY.

This chain joins TRBV29-1 and TRBJ2-1, with D possibly TRBD2 on 6 matching bases. This CDR3 contains 14 residues. Germline loops: CDR1 SQVTM, CDR2 ANQGSEA. Trimming stripped 2 bases from V and 2 bases from J, with 10 bases between. Written as DNA, the CDR3 is TGCAGCGTTGAATCCGGGAGTGCCTACAATGAGCAGTTCTTC. This gives the protein CSVESGSAYNEQFF.

This clonotype was seen a handful of times. J is TRBJ1-6 and V is TRBV6-1; 7 bases align to TRBD1. The CDR3 loop spans 14 amino acids. Germline loops: CDR1 MNHNS, CDR2 SASEGT. Germline trimming cut 3 bases from V and 7 bases from J; bases unmatched to any gene: 3. CDR3 amino acids: CASSEAGGNSPLHF. DNA for the CDR3: TGTGCCAGCAGTGAGGCAGGGGGAAATTCACCCCTCCACTTT.

This chain uses TRBV30 with TRBJ2-5; the D is unclear. Germline lookup yields CDR1 GTSNPN and CDR2 SVGIG (reference sequence). There are 13 residues in the CDR3. With 1 base removed from V and 3 bases from J, the gap between germline ends came to 9 bases. CDR3 coding DNA: TGTGCCTGGAGTGCACGACGGAAAGAGACCCAGTACTTC. This codes for CAWSARRKETQYF. Together with reference TRBV30 and TRBJ2-5, the CDR3 gives the full variable domain: SQTIHQWPATLVQPVGSPLSLECTVEGTSNPNLYWYRQAAGRGLQLLFYSVGIGQISSEVPQNLSASRPQDRQFILSSKKLLLSDSGFYLCAWSARRKETQYFGPGTRLLVL.

The V call is TRBV7-2, the J call TRBJ2-3, with D possibly TRBD1 on 6 matching bases. The CDR3 consists of 15 residues. From germline, CDR1 is SGHTA and CDR2 FQGNSA. V was trimmed by 4 bases and J by 2 bases, leaving 13 bases between them. The CDR3 DNA follows: TGTGCCAGCAGCTCCGGACAGTTTCACACAGATACGCAGTATTTT. Translation gives CASSSGQFHTDTQYF. Complete variable domain (other parts from reference TRBV7-2 and TRBJ2-3): GAGVSQSPSNKVTEKGKDVELRCDPISGHTALYWYRQSLGQGLEFLIYFQGNSAPDKSGLPSDRFSAERTGGSVSTLTIQRTQQEDSAVYLCASSSGQFHTDTQYFGPGTRLTVL.

This clonotype showed up just a few times. This chain connects TRBV7-2 to TRBJ2-2; no reliable D call. Trimming pared 1 base from V and 3 bases from J, leaving 6 bases between. The CDR3 sequence is 14 residues long. Germline-derived CDR1 and CDR2 are SGHTA and FQGNSA. The chain's CDR3 is CASSLGMDTGELFF. Here the CDR3 DNA reads TGTGCCAGCAGCTTAGGGATGGACACCGGGGAGCTGTTTTTT.

In its sample, this clonotype was seen many times. The genes are TRBV28 and TRBJ1-2; 7 nucleotides agree with TRBD1. The V segment lost 8 bases and the J segment 5 bases; nucleotides outside the gene matches: 8. This CDR3 contains 13 residues. CDR1 and CDR2 from the germline V gene are MDHEN and SYDVKM. The CDR3 sequence is CASRPQGSYGYTF. In DNA form, the CDR3 reads TGTGCCAGCCGCCCACAGGGGAGTTATGGCTACACCTTC.

The chain recombines TRBV6-5 with TRBJ2-2, with D hard to call. The CDR3 sequence is 13 residues long. V lost 2 bases to trimming and J lost 5 bases, with 6 bases between them. The germline CDR1 and CDR2 sequences are MNHEY and SVGAGI. As DNA, the CDR3 is TGTGCCAGCAGTTACCCCGGTACCGGGGAGCTGTTTTTT. It is translated as CASSYPGTGELFF.

This sequence joins TRBV20-1 and TRBJ2-1; tentative D call: TRBD1 (5 bases). The length of the CDR3 is 16 residues. The ends were cut back, 1 base at V and 1 base at J, with 14 bases in the middle. Germline CDR1 DFQATT, CDR2 SNEGSKA (reference sequence). The CDR3 coding sequence is TGCAGTGCTAGAGGTTCAGGGTCGGCTTCCTACAATGAGCAGTTCTTC. Translation: CSARGSGSASYNEQFF.

This sequence joins TRBV6-2 or TRBV6-3 and TRBJ2-5, with D possibly being TRBD2 (6 bases). In germline, CDR1 is MNHEY, CDR2 SVGEGT. The V end lost 7 bases, the J end lost 1 base, and 16 bases lay between the germline ends. The CDR3 covers 15 residues. The CDR3 protein is CASTTRGRTQETQYF. The CDR3 DNA sequence: TGTGCCAGCACCACCCGGGGGAGGACCCAAGAGACCCAGTACTTC.

This chain uses TRBV19 with TRBJ1-5, with D unresolved. Germline V gene sequence: CDR1 LNHDA, CDR2 SQIVND (reference sequence). CDR3 length: 16 amino acids. The ends were cut back, 3 bases at V and 1 base at J, with 13 bases in the middle. Here the CDR3 reads CASSIVASRSNQPQHF. The DNA of the CDR3 is TGTGCCAGTAGTATTGTCGCATCCAGAAGCAATCAGCCCCAGCATTTT.

V is TRBV27 and J is TRBJ2-7, with D possibly matching TRBD1 (5 bases). V lost 5 bases and J 6 bases, leaving 17 bases between the germline ends. Germline loops: CDR1 MNHEY, CDR2 SMNVEV (reference sequence). The CDR3 runs to 14 residues. In DNA, the CDR3 is TGTGCCAGCAGTCAGGGTTCCCGCTACGGCGAGCAGTACTTC. It codes for CASSQGSRYGEQYF.

This clonotype was observed at least ten times. The chain links TRBV13 to TRBJ1-6; D not resolved. The CDR3 loop spans 12 amino acids. Per the germline V gene, CDR1 is PRHDT and CDR2 is FYEKMQ (reference sequence). Trimming left V 3 bases short and J 7 bases short, with 4 bases between. In nucleotides, the CDR3 is TGTGCCAGCAGCTTCTACAATTCACCCCTCCACTTT. It codes for CASSFYNSPLHF.

The gene calls are TRBV20-1 and TRBJ2-2; D is perhaps TRBD2 (5 bases). Germline CDR1 and CDR2: DFQATT and SNEGSKA (reference sequence). V dropped 7 bases and J dropped 3 bases, with 18 bases sitting between them. This CDR3 contains 15 residues. The CDR3 region is CSVKSAGLDTGELFF. CDR3 in DNA: TGCAGTGTGAAGTCGGCGGGTTTGGACACCGGGGAGCTGTTTTTT.

The V call is TRBV4-3, the J call TRBJ1-4, with 11 positions matching TRBD1. The germline V gene encodes CDR1 LGHNA and CDR2 YSLEER. Trimming took 4 bases from V and 9 from J; bases not matched to a gene: 13. The CDR3 has 17 residues. DNA for the CDR3: TGCGCCAGCAGCCCAGCAATCCCGGGACAGGGGGTGAAAAAACTGTTTTTT. Its protein product is CASSPAIPGQGVKKLFF.

This clonotype has just a few counts. The chain is built from TRBV4-3 and TRBJ2-7, with D possibly matching TRBD1 (7 bases). Per the germline V gene, CDR1 is LGHNA and CDR2 is YSLEER. V gave up 0 bases and J gave up 2 bases, with 14 bases separating them. CDR3 size: 16 residues. The CDR3 sequence: CASSQDEDRTTYEQYF. In DNA, the CDR3 is TGCGCCAGCAGCCAAGATGAGGACAGGACTACCTACGAGCAGTACTTC.

This clonotype was counted many times. The chain has TRBV11-2 and TRBJ1-1, with D possibly being TRBD1 (6 bases). Germline CDR1 and CDR2: SGHAT and FQNNGV. Trimming stripped 1 base from V and 9 bases from J, with 18 bases between. The CDR3 sequence is 15 residues long. The CDR3 DNA reads as TGTGCCAGCAGCTTAGTAGGAGACAGGAAAAAGCAAGCTTTCTTT. Amino acid sequence: CASSLVGDRKKQAFF.